This entry concerns a single T cell receptor beta chain. The data are from a study of blood T cell repertoires in COVID-19. Study details: Samples representing acute and convalescent COVID-19 were sourced from the United States, Italy and Spain. The analysed material was cDNA or gDNA that came from T cells, B-cell-depleted T cells, or PBMCs.

The CDR3 sequence is 14 residues long. Per the germline V gene, CDR1 is SGHDT and CDR2 is YYEEEE. J gave up 4 bases and V 1 base, and 3 bases lay outside the gene matches. Profiled with immunoSEQ multiplex PCR; TCRdb holds only in-frame clones, not every one. In the table there are a few hundred thousand clones, 86% of which are singletons. The rearrangement joins TRBV5-6 to TRBJ1-2; 8 bases align to TRBD1. Sequencing was done on a sample of peripheral blood. The receptor was isolated from a man younger than 35 with active or convalescent COVID-19. Here the CDR3 reads CASSLYRGSYGYTF. The CDR3 region has the DNA TGTGCCAGCAGCTTGTACAGGGGGTCCTATGGCTACACCTTC. Full variable domain (outside the CDR3, taken from reference TRBV5-6 and TRBJ1-2): DAGVTQSPTHLIKTRGQQVTLRCSPKSGHDTVSWYQQALGQGPQFIFQYYEEEERQRGNFPDRFSGHQFPNYSSELNVNALLLGDSALYLCASSLYRGSYGYTFGSGTRLTVV.